Listed here are 9 T cell receptor beta chains from one sample, sequenced in a study of T cell responses to AZD1222 COVID-19 vaccine. TCRdb's copy holds only in-frame clones and misses some; the assay was immunoSEQ multiplex PCR. This table holds approximately 190,000 clones, around 94% found once. This specimen consisted of peripheral blood, obtained on day 0 of AZD1222 vaccination. The receptors were sampled from an adult in good health.

J is TRBJ2-7 and V is TRBV4-1, with D maybe TRBD1 (5 bases). Trimming took off 4 bases at V and 1 base at J, with 11 bases between the two ends. Germline V gene data show CDR1 as MGHRA and CDR2 as YSYEKL. CDR3 length: 14 amino acids. CDR3 region: CASSPITGSYEQYF. For the CDR3, the DNA is TGCGCCAGCAGCCCGATAACAGGTTCCTACGAGCAGTACTTC.

The chain has TRBV27 and TRBJ2-2, with D perhaps TRBD2 (6 bases). This CDR3 has 15 residues. The germline V and J ends were trimmed by 3 bases and 7 bases, with 15 bases remaining between them. Germline loops: CDR1 MNHEY, CDR2 SMNVEV (reference sequence). CDR3 in DNA: TGTGCCAGCAGTTTGCTGACTAGTATAAGCGGGGAGCTGTTTTTT. Its protein is CASSLLTSISGELFF.

The CDR3 sequence: CASSLASSYEQYF. Here the CDR3 DNA reads TGTGCCAGCAGCTTAGCGTCAAGCTACGAGCAGTACTTC. The gene calls are TRBV7-2 and TRBJ2-7; D remains ambiguous. Trimming shortened V by 0 bases and J by 3 bases, and 6 bases separated the two germline ends. There are 13 residues in the CDR3. Germline values: CDR1 SGHTA, CDR2 FQGNSA.

The chain joins TRBV6-5 to TRBJ1-4; 8 bases agree with TRBD1. The germline V gene encodes CDR1 MNHEY and CDR2 SVGAGI. V lost 6 bases to trimming and J lost 8 bases; unmatched junction nucleotides: 11. The CDR3 has 15 amino acids. As DNA, the CDR3 is TGTGCCAGCAGGCGCACCGGGACAGGCGACGAAAAACTGTTTTTT. It specifies CASRRTGTGDEKLFF.

As regards this clone: Additional DNA sequences in this sample encode the identical CDR3. CDR3 loop: CASSEGGNSPLHF. In DNA form, the CDR3 reads TGTGCCAGCAGTGAAGGGGGTAATTCACCCCTCCACTTT. The chain carries TRBV6-1 and TRBJ1-6; D remains ambiguous. The CDR3 is 13 residues long. CDR1 and CDR2 (germline): MNHNS, SASEGT. V was shortened by 1 base and J by 6 bases, with 4 bases between the two germline ends.

The chain's CDR3 is CASSPVSGDVTQYF. As DNA, the CDR3 is TGTGCCAGCTCACCAGTCTCAGGGGATGTGACCCAGTACTTC. The chain employs TRBV18 and TRBJ2-5, with TRBD1 as a possible D gene (6 bases). The ends were cut back, 2 bases at V and 7 bases at J, with 14 bases in the middle. Per the germline V gene, CDR1 is KGHSH and CDR2 is LQKENI. The CDR3 loop spans 14 amino acids.

The chain uses TRBV28 and TRBJ1-4, with TRBD1 matching over 7 bases. From germline, CDR1 is MDHEN and CDR2 SYDVKM. Unmatched junction bases numbered 12, after V lost 6 bases and J lost 8 bases. The CDR3 is 15 residues long. CDR3 coding DNA: TGTGCCAGCAGCTCCATCGGACAGGCTGCGGAAAAACTGTTTTTT. It translates to CASSSIGQAAEKLFF.

In regard to this clone: Other DNA sequences in the same sample also yield this CDR3. The rearrangement links TRBV5-6 to TRBJ1-6; maybe TRBD1 (6 bases). This CDR3 is 14 amino acids long. The V and J ends lost 0 bases and 7 bases respectively, with 8 bases between them. Germline loops: CDR1 SGHDT, CDR2 YYEEEE. In DNA form, the CDR3 reads TGTGCCAGCAGCTTGGGCCAGGGGAATTCACCCCTCCACTTT. Protein: CASSLGQGNSPLHF.

CDR3 DNA: TGTGCCAGCAGTGCGACAGGGGGGAATTCACCCCTCCACTTT. Its protein is CASSATGGNSPLHF. The genes are TRBV6-4 and TRBJ1-6, with 9 bases identical to TRBD1. Germline V gene sequence: CDR1 MRHNA, CDR2 SNTAGT. Trimming cost V 4 bases and J 7 bases; bases outside gene matches: 2. The CDR3 contains 14 residues.